The T cell receptor (beta chain) under discussion was sequenced for a study of PD-1 blockade in classical Hodgkin lymphoma. For the study at large: Once every 2 weeks, patients received intravenous nivolumab at 3 mg/kg. Whole-study results and caveats: Prior therapy or disease activity may underlie the repertoire differences, whose causes remain undefined. At baseline, newly diagnosed patients reportedly showed less TCR diversity than healthy donors. Before treatment, complete responders showed about the same diversity as newly diagnosed patients.

No patient escaped relapse after autologous stem cell transplantation, and brentuximab vedotin exposure varied. Concerning this clone: Its antigen is not identified.

Data came from immunoSEQ multiplex PCR; TCRdb stores just in-frame clones and leaves some out. The repertoire holds 13,000 or so clones, with about four fifths as singletons. The origin of this receptor is a human donor with classical Hodgkin lymphoma. Sequenced material: peripheral blood mononuclear cells (PBMCs), taken at baseline.

The CDR3 DNA sequence: TGTGCCAGTAGTCCCGGACTAGCGGGAAGTACGGAGCAGTACTTC. It codes for CASSPGLAGSTEQYF. This chain connects TRBV19 to TRBJ2-7, with 12 bases aligning to TRBD2. Trimming took 5 bases from V and 7 from J; bases not matched to a gene: 9. Germline CDR1 reads LNHDA; CDR2 reads SQIVND (reference sequence). This CDR3 is built from 15 residues.